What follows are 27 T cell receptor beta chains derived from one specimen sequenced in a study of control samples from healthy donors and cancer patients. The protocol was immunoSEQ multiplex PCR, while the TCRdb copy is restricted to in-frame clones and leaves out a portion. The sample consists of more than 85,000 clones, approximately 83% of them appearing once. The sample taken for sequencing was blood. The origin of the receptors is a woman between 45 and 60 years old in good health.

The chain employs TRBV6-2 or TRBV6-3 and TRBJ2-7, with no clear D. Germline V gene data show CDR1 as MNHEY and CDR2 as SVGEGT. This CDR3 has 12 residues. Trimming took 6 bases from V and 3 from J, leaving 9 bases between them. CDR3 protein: CASSQNFYEQYF. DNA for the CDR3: TGTGCCAGCAGCCAAAACTTCTACGAGCAGTACTTC.

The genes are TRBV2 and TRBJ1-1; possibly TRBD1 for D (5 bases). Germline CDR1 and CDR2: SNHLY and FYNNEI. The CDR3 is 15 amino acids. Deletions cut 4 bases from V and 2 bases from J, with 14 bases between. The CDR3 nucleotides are TGTGCCAGCAGTGTTAGCAGGGCCTCTAACACTGAAGCTTTCTTT. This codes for CASSVSRASNTEAFF.

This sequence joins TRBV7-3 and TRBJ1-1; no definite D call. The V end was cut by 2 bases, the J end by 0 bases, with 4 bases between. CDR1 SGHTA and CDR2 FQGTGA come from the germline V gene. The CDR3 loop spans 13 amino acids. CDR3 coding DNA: TGTGCCAGCAGCTTAGAGCTGAACACTGAAGCTTTCTTT. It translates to CASSLELNTEAFF.

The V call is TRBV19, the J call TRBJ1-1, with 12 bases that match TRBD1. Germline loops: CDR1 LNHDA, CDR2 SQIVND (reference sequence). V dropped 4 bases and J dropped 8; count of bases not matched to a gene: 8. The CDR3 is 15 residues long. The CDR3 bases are TGTGCCAGTAGTACGACGACCGGGACAGGGGGCGAAGCTTTCTTT. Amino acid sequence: CASSTTTGTGGEAFF.

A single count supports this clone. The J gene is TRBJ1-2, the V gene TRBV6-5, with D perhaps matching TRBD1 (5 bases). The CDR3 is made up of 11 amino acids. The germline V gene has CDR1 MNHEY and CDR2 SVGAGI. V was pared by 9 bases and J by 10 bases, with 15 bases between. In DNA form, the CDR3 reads TGTGCCAGTCACCGGGACGGAATCTACACCTTC. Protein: CASHRDGIYTF.

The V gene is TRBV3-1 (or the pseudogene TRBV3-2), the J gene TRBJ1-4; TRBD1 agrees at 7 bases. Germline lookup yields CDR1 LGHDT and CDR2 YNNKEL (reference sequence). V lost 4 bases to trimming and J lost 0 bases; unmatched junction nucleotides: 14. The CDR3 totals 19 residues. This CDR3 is CASSRRTPGQKSTNEKLFF. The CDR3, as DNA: TGTGCCAGCAGCCGTCGGACTCCGGGACAGAAGTCAACTAATGAAAAACTGTTTTTT.

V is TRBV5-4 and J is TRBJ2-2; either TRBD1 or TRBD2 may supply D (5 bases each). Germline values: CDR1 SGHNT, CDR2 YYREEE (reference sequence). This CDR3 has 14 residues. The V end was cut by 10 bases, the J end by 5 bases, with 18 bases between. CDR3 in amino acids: CASAVGGRTGELFF. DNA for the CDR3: TGTGCCTCCGCGGTTGGGGGTCGTACCGGGGAGCTGTTTTTT.

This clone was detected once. In nucleotides, the CDR3 is TGTGCCAGCAGCTTGGGACTAGCGGGGACCCAAGAGACCCAGTACTTC. This sequence encodes CASSLGLAGTQETQYF. The chain recombines TRBV5-5 with TRBJ2-5; 11 bases agree with TRBD2. The CDR3 is 16 residues long. With V trimmed by 0 bases and J by 1 base, 2 bases remained unmatched. Germline CDR1 and CDR2: SGHKS and YYEKEE (reference sequence).

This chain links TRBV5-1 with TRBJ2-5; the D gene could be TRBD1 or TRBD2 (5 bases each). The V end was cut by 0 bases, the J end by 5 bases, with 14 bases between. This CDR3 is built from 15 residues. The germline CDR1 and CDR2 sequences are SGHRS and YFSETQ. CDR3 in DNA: TGCGCCAGCAGCTTGGTGCAGGGAGTCGAGGAGACCCAGTACTTC. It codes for CASSLVQGVEETQYF.

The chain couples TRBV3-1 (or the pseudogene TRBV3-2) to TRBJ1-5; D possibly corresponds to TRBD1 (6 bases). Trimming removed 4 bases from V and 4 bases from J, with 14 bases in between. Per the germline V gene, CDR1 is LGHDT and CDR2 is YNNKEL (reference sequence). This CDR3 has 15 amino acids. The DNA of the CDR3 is TGTGCCAGCAGCCGGTACACACAGGGAAATCAGCCCCAGCATTTT. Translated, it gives CASSRYTQGNQPQHF.

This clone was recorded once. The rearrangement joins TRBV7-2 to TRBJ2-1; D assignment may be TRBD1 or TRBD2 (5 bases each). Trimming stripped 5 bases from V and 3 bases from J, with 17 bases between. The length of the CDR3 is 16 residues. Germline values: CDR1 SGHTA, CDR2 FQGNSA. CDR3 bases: TGTGCCAGCAGCCTCCTGGGGGACGGGAACTACAATGAGCAGTTCTTC. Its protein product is CASSLLGDGNYNEQFF. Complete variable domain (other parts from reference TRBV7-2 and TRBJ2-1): GAGVSQSPSNKVTEKGKDVELRCDPISGHTALYWYRQSLGQGLEFLIYFQGNSAPDKSGLPSDRFSAERTGGSVSTLTIQRTQQEDSAVYLCASSLLGDGNYNEQFFGPGTRLTVL.

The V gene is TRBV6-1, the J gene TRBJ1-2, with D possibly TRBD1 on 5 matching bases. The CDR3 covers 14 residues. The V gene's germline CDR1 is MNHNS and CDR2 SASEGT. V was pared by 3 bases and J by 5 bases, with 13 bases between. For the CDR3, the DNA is TGTGCCAGCAGTGAGGGGACCGGGGTATATGGCTACACCTTC. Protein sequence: CASSEGTGVYGYTF.

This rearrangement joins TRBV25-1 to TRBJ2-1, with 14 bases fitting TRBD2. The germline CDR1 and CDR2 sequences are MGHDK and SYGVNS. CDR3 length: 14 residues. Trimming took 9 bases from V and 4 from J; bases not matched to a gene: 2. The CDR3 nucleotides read TGTGCCAGTCGGACTAGCGGGGGGTACAATGAGCAGTTCTTC. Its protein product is CASRTSGGYNEQFF.

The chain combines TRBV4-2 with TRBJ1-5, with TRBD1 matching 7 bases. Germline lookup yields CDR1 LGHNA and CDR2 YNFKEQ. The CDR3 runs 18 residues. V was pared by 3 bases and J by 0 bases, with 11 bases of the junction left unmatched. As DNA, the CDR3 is TGTGCCAGCAGCCAGGAGCAGCGGACAGGTTATAGCAATCAGCCCCAGCATTTT. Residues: CASSQEQRTGYSNQPQHF.

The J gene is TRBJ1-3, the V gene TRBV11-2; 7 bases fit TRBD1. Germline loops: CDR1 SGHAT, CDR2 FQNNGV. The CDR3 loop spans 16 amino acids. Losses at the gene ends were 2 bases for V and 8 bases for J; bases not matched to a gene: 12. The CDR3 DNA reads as TGTGCCAGCAGCTTAACTACGACAGGGCGCGGAGACACCATATATTTT. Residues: CASSLTTTGRGDTIYF.

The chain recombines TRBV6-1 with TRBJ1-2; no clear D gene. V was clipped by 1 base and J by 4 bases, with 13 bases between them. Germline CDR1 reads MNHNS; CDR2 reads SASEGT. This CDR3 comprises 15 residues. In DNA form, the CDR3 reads TGTGCCAGCAGTGAAGTTTGGGTAGGAATCTATGGCTACACCTTC. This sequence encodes CASSEVWVGIYGYTF.

As DNA, the CDR3 is TGTGCCAGCAGCTTACTCCGGGTTTCGAGCTCCTACGAGCAGTACTTC. This translates into CASSLLRVSSSYEQYF. This sequence joins TRBV7-8 and TRBJ2-7, with unresolved D. V lost 2 bases, J lost 0 bases, and 14 bases lay in between. Germline assignment: CDR1 SGHVS and CDR2 FQNEAQ. The CDR3 contains 16 residues.

The CDR3 sequence is CASSLGSSGTYEQYF. CDR3 coding DNA: TGTGCCAGCAGCTTAGGGTCTAGCGGCACCTACGAGCAGTACTTC. The V gene is TRBV7-2, the J gene TRBJ2-7; 7 positions agree with TRBD2. The length of the CDR3 is 15 residues. Losses at the gene ends were 1 base for V and 2 bases for J; bases not matched to a gene: 5. Germline CDR1 reads SGHTA; CDR2 reads FQGNSA.

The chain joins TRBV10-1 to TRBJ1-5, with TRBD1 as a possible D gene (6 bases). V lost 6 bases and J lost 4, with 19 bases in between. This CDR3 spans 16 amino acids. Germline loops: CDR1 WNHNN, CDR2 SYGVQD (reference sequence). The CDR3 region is CASSVLTGQSNQPQHF. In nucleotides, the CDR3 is TGCGCCAGCAGCGTCTTAACGGGACAAAGTAATCAGCCCCAGCATTTT.

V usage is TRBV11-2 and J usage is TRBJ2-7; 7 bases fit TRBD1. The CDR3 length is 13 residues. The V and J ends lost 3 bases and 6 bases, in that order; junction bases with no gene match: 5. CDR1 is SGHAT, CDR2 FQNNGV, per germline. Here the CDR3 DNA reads TGTGCCAGCAGCTTGACAGGGTGGAGCGAGCAGTACTTC. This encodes CASSLTGWSEQYF.

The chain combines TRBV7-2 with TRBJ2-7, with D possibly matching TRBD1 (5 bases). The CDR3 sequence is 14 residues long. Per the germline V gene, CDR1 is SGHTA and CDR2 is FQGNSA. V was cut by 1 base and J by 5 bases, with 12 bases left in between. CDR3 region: CASSLEGVRNEQYF. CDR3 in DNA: TGTGCCAGCAGCTTAGAAGGGGTCCGGAACGAGCAGTACTTC.

CDR3 loop: CASSPRQFSYEQYF. The CDR3 nucleotides read TGTGCCAGCAGTCCCCGACAGTTCTCCTACGAGCAGTACTTC. The chain couples TRBV2 to TRBJ2-7; TRBD1 is a possible D gene (5 bases). V lost 5 bases and J 0 bases, leaving 11 bases between the germline ends. The CDR3 covers 14 residues. Germline-derived CDR1 and CDR2 are SNHLY and FYNNEI. The full variable domain, completed using reference TRBV2 and TRBJ2-7, is EPEVTQTPSHQVTQMGQEVILRCVPISNHLYFYWYRQILGQKVEFLVSFYNNEISEKSEIFDDQFSVERPDGSNFTLKIRSTKLEDSAMYFCASSPRQFSYEQYFGPGTRLTVT.

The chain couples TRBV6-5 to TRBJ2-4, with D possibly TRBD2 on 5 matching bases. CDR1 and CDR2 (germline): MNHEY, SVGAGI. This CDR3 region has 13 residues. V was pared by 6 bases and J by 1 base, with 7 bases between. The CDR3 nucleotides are TGTGCCAGCAGGGAGGCGGCCAAAAACATTCAGTACTTC. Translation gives CASREAAKNIQYF.

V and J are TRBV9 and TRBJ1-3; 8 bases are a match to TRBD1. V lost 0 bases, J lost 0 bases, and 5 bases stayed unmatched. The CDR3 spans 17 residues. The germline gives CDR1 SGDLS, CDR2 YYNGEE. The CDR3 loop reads CASSVEGDRLSGNTIYF. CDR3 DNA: TGTGCCAGCAGCGTAGAAGGGGACAGGCTCTCTGGAAACACCATATATTTT.

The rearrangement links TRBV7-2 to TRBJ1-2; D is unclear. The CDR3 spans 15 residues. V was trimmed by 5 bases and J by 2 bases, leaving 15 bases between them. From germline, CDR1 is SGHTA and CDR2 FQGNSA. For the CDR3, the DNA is TGTGCCAGCAGCCCCGGCGGGGTCCCGAACTATGGCTACACCTTC. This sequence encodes CASSPGGVPNYGYTF.

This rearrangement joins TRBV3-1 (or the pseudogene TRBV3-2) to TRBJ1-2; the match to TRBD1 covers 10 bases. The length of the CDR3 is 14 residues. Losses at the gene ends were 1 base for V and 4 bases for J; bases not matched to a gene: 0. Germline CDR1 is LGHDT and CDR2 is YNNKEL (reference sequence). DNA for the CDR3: TGTGCCAGCAGCCAAGGGACAGGGGGCTATGGCTACACCTTC. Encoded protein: CASSQGTGGYGYTF.

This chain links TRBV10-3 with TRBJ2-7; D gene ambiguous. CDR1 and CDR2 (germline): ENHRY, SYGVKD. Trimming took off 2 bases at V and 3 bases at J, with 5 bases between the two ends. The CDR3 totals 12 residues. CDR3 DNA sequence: TGTGCCATCAGTGAGATTCTCTACGAGCAGTACTTC. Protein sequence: CAISEILYEQYF.